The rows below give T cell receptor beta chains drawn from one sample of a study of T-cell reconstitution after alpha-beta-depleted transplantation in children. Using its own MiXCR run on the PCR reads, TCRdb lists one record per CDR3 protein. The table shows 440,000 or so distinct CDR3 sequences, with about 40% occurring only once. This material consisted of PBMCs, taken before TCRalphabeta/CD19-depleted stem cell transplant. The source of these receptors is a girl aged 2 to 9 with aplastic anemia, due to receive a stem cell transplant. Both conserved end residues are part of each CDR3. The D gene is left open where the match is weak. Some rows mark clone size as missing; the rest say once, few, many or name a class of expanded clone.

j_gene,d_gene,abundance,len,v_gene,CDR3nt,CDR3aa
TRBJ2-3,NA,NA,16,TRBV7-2,TGTGCCAGCAGCCCCTGGAGCTCGAGAAGCACAGATACGCAGTATTTT,CASSPWSSRSTDTQYF
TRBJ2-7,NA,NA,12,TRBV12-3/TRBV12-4,TGTGCCAGCACCGGGACCTCCGGCGAGCAGTACTTC,CASTGTSGEQYF
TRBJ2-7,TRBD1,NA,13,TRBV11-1,TGTGCCAGCAGCCGTGACAGGGATCGATCCCAGTACTTC,CASSRDRDRSQYF
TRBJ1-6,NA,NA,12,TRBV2,TGTGCCAGCACTAACTTCGGGTGGACCCTCCACTTT,CASTNFGWTLHF
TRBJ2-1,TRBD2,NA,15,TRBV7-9,TGTGCCAGCAGTCCGGGACTAGCGGCGCTCAATGAGCAGTTCTTC,CASSPGLAALNEQFF
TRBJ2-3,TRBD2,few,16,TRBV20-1,TGCAGTGCCAGAGCCCTCGGACTAGCGGGAGGACGTTCGCAGTATTTT,CSARALGLAGGRSQYF
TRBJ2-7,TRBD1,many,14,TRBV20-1,TGCAGTGGGACGGGACAGGGGGATTCCTACGAGCAGTACTTC,CSGTGQGDSYEQYF
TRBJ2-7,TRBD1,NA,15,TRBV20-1,TGCAGTGCTAGAGACCGGGACAGACCCGGTTTCGAGCAGTACTTC,CSARDRDRPGFEQYF
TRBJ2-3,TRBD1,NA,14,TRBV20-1,TGCTCGGGCGAAGAAACAGGGGAACCGGATACGCAGTATTTT,CSGEETGEPDTQYF
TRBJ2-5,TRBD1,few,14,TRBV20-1,TGCAGTGCTAGATCGGACAGGGGGCACGTGACCCAGTACTTC,CSARSDRGHVTQYF